This TCR beta chain originates from a study of blood T cell repertoires in COVID-19 (dated by TCRdb to the early 2020s). For the study in its entirety: Samples covering the acute and convalescent phases of COVID-19 were provided by collaborators in the United States, Italy and Spain. The material from the prospective study consisted of cDNA or gDNA derived from T cells, B-cell-depleted T cells, or PBMCs. Subjects who had been exposed to COVID-19, were actively infected with it, or had recovered from it provided the deeply sampled blood TCRbeta repertoires that made up the dataset. The repertoires were made available in a free public database intended to serve as a resource for research on the immune response to SARS-CoV-2. The samples were drawn from two sources: the first 160 participants of the ongoing ImmuneRACE study, and fewer than 1,500 subjects contributed by 6 global collaborators. Sample metadata almost always included a de-identified subject ID, COVID-19 status, age in years and sex. Where HLA class I and class II types were available, the types were taken from metadata supplied by the sample provider, not from assay-based typing.

The study at large found these results: Clinical and demographic metadata were provided uncurated, with the amount varying by source and participant.

TCRbeta CDR3 regions were amplified from genomic DNA by means of the immunoSEQ Assay, a bias-controlled multiplex PCR. Per the authors' processing: The number of nucleated cells in each sample was estimated by amplification of reference gene primers within the assay. Sequence reads were collapsed and filtered to measure the absolute abundance of every unique TCRbeta CDR3 rearrangement. For each sample, productive Simpson clonality was calculated as the square root of Simpson's diversity index across productive rearrangements. Not all clones reach the TCRdb copy of this immuneACCESS table, which keeps in-frame sequences only. Checked studies attribute under half of the gap to unresolved V genes and leave the rest unexplained. V and J calls and clone size are given by that table; D and trimming were obtained from the DNA. In all, the sample holds approximately 450,000 clones, and 85% to 90% of those were seen once. The top ten clonotypes cover 4.3% of the sample.

This clone was recorded only once. The antigen this receptor binds is unknown. There are no base qualities to consult, and no much larger clone falls within one base. V loses 6 bases, J loses 11 bases, and the germline ends lie 12 bases apart. In the germline V gene (reference sequence), CDR1 corresponds to DFQATT and CDR2 to SNEGSKA. The CDR3 sequence holds 10 residues, the cysteine and phenylalanine included. The retained sequence is limited to the CDR3, 30 bases, with the frame set at the first base. The collaborating institutions used their own protocols to collect whole blood in K2EDTA tubes. For TCRbeta analysis, collaborators shipped samples as frozen whole blood, isolated PBMCs, or DNA extracted from either of those sample types.

This receptor chain uses TRBV20-1 and TRBJ2-3; tentative D gene TRBD2, with 6 bases matching. The TCR sequence derives from a woman aged 25 to 39 with acute or convalescent COVID-19. The material sequenced was peripheral blood. The CDR3 protein sequence reads: CSARLVLQYF. The DNA sequence is given as TGCAGTGCGAGACTAGTTTTGCAGTATTTT.